These 16 T cell receptor beta chains came from one sample sequenced in a study of sequential checkpoint blockade in melanoma. As to treatment: randomized to nivolumab then ipilimumab (arm A) or the reverse (arm B). Method: immunoSEQ multiplex PCR; TCRdb's copy keeps in-frame clones and lacks some. The sample records 2,500 or so clones, under 15% being singletons. This sample comprised tumor tissue (inferred from file names), obtained from a patient given nivolumab and ipilimumab in sequence. These receptors were obtained from a human donor with melanoma.

V gene TRBV5-1 combines with J gene TRBJ1-1, with 7 bases fitting TRBD1. Germline CDR1 is SGHRS and CDR2 is YFSETQ. The CDR3 covers 15 residues. V was pared by 2 bases and J by 3 bases, with 7 bases of the junction left unmatched. CDR3 region: CASSFGTGADTEAFF. The CDR3, as DNA: TGCGCCAGCAGCTTTGGAACAGGGGCGGACACTGAAGCTTTCTTT.

This clone has just a few counts. This chain links TRBV19 with TRBJ2-1, with D possibly being TRBD2 (7 bases). Per germline, CDR1 LNHDA and CDR2 SQIVND (reference sequence). V was clipped by 0 bases and J by 7 bases, with 13 bases between them. The CDR3 consists of 15 residues. The CDR3 protein is CASSIDWGGRNEQFF. CDR3 DNA sequence: TGTGCCAGTAGTATAGATTGGGGGGGCCGGAATGAGCAGTTCTTC.

The chain carries TRBV4-1 and TRBJ1-1; D unclear. This CDR3 region has 13 residues. Trimming removed 0 bases from V and 7 bases from J, with 9 bases in between. Germline V gives CDR1 MGHRA, CDR2 YSYEKL. The CDR3 is CASSQDVMGEAFF. Written as DNA, the CDR3 is TGCGCCAGCAGCCAAGATGTAATGGGTGAAGCTTTCTTT.

This clone has just a few counts. The chain uses TRBV9 and TRBJ1-2; D perhaps matches TRBD1 (5 bases). The germline CDR1 and CDR2 sequences are SGDLS and YYNGEE. The CDR3 loop spans 13 amino acids. V was pared by 4 bases and J by 3 bases, with 10 bases between. CDR3 sequence (DNA): TGTGCCAGCAGCCGGGACGAGTACTATGGCTACACCTTC. As protein: CASSRDEYYGYTF.

The chain links TRBV11-3 to TRBJ1-2; TRBD1 aligns across 10 bases. Germline trimming cut 3 bases from V and 5 bases from J; bases unmatched to any gene: 12. CDR3 length: 17 residues. CDR1 is SGHNT and CDR2 is YENEEA in the germline V gene. Written as DNA, the CDR3 is TGTGCCAGCAGCTTGGACAGGGGGACAGGGGAGGGGTATGGCTACACCTTC. Its protein is CASSLDRGTGEGYGYTF. Filled out from reference TRBV11-3 and TRBJ1-2, the complete variable domain reads EAGVVQSPRYKIIEKKQPVAFWCNPISGHNTLYWYLQNLGQGPELLIRYENEEAVDDSQLPKDRFSAERLKGVDSTLKIQPAELGDSAVYLCASSLDRGTGEGYGYTFGSGTRLTVV.

The V and J genes are TRBV10-2 and TRBJ2-5, with 10 bases lining up with TRBD2. This CDR3 is 15 amino acids long. V lost 6 bases to trimming and J lost 1 base; unmatched junction nucleotides: 5. CDR1 and CDR2 (germline): WSHSY, SAAADI. CDR3 sequence reads: CASRELAGSQETQYF. The CDR3 bases are TGCGCCAGCAGAGAACTAGCGGGGAGCCAAGAGACCCAGTACTTC.

The rearrangement joins TRBV6-8 to TRBJ2-1, with a weak D call TRBD1 (6 bases). Trimming removed 5 bases from V and 9 bases from J, with 17 bases in between. Per germline, CDR1 MNHGY and CDR2 SAAAGT. This CDR3 contains 14 residues. CDR3 nucleotide sequence: TGTGCCAGCAGTCCTACAGGGTTCGTAGGTGAGCAGTTCTTC. Amino acid sequence: CASSPTGFVGEQFF.

This clone is deemed medium-sized. The chain employs TRBV6-8 and TRBJ1-1; the D is unclear. CDR3 length equals 14 residues. CDR1 and CDR2 (germline): MNHGY, SAAAGT. The germline V and J ends were trimmed by 6 bases and 0 bases, with 11 bases remaining between them. The CDR3 loop reads CASRTVSMNTEAFF. The CDR3, as DNA: TGTGCCAGCAGAACAGTGAGCATGAACACTGAAGCTTTCTTT.

V usage is TRBV15 and J usage is TRBJ2-1; 12 bases line up with TRBD2. Trimming at V came to 4 bases and at J to 7 bases, leaving 14 bases not matched to a gene. The V gene's germline CDR1 is LNHNV and CDR2 YYDKDF (reference sequence). This CDR3 is 18 amino acids long. CDR3 protein: CATSMGDKSLAGGNEQFF. The CDR3 region has the DNA TGTGCCACCAGCATGGGGGACAAATCACTAGCGGGGGGAAATGAGCAGTTCTTC.

This clone showed up just a few times. The chain is built from TRBV11-3 and TRBJ2-7; a possible D gene is TRBD1 (6 bases). The V end was cut by 5 bases, the J end by 0 bases, with 14 bases between. Germline values: CDR1 SGHNT, CDR2 YENEEA. The CDR3 runs 15 residues. The CDR3 DNA reads as TGTGCCAGCAGCCTTCGTAGGGGGACCTCCTACGAGCAGTACTTC. Translation: CASSLRRGTSYEQYF.

This clone was counted between two and nine times. The chain uses TRBV6-8 and TRBJ1-6, with D tentatively TRBD1 (5 bases). The V end was cut by 6 bases, the J end by 6 bases, with 12 bases between. The CDR3 consists of 14 residues. Germline CDR1 and CDR2: MNHGY and SAAAGT. The CDR3 bases are TGTGCCAGCAGACCTCACGGGGGTAATTCACCCCTCCACTTT. Translating gives CASRPHGGNSPLHF.

J is TRBJ2-3 and V is TRBV15; no definite D call. V shed 2 bases and J shed 2 bases, with 8 bases lying between them. Germline V gene sequence: CDR1 LNHNV, CDR2 YYDKDF (reference sequence). This CDR3 comprises 14 residues. The CDR3 reads CATSRHAYTDTQYF. The CDR3 bases are TGTGCCACCAGCAGACACGCATACACAGATACGCAGTATTTT.

This clone has a handful of counts. The chain links TRBV18 to TRBJ2-7, with TRBD1 matching 9 bases. The germline gives CDR1 KGHSH, CDR2 LQKENI. The CDR3 contains 14 residues. V shed 2 bases and J 5 bases; nucleotides not matched to a gene: 4. The CDR3 nucleotides are TGTGCCAGCTCACCAGGACAGGGGACCCACGAGCAGTACTTC. It yields the protein CASSPGQGTHEQYF. The full variable domain, completed using reference TRBV18 and TRBJ2-7, is NAGVMQNPRHLVRRRGQEARLRCSPMKGHSHVYWYRQLPEEGLKFMVYLQKENIIDESGMPKERFSAEFPKEGPSILRIQQVVRGDSAAYFCASSPGQGTHEQYFGPGTRLTVT.

The chain carries TRBV11-3 and TRBJ2-1, with D unresolved. The CDR3 runs 14 residues. Looked up from germline, CDR1 is SGHNT and CDR2 is YENEEA. V was clipped by 0 bases and J by 7 bases, with 10 bases between them. The CDR3 DNA reads TGTGCCAGCAGCTTAGAGGGCAGATGGAATGAGCAGTTCTTC. This gives the protein CASSLEGRWNEQFF.

J is TRBJ2-7 and V is TRBV5-1; 10 bases align to TRBD1. Germline V gene data show CDR1 as SGHRS and CDR2 as YFSETQ. The CDR3 loop spans 15 amino acids. The J segment lost 2 bases and the V segment lost 5 bases, leaving 7 bases of the junction unmatched. In nucleotides, the CDR3 is TGCGCCAGCAGGGCCGGGACAGGGGTTGCCTACGAGCAGTACTTC. Translated, it gives CASRAGTGVAYEQYF.

The chain couples TRBV5-1 to TRBJ2-7, with 9 nucleotides matching TRBD1. The CDR3 totals 15 residues. Germline lookup yields CDR1 SGHRS and CDR2 YFSETQ. J lost 0 bases, V lost 5 bases, and 6 bases had no gene match. DNA of the CDR3: TGCGCCAGCAGTTATAGGACAGGGGACTCCTACGAGCAGTACTTC. Translated, it gives CASSYRTGDSYEQYF.